The 6 T cell receptor beta chains presented below share a single source sample, sequenced in a study of regulatory T cells in long-lasting Graves disease. For TCR beta, libraries came from iRepertoire HTBI primers and Arm-PCR of CDR3 regions. TCRdb fed the multiplex PCR reads into MiXCR, producing one record per CDR3 protein. The sample has about 460,000 distinct CDR3 sequences; approximately 23% are singletons. Time point denoted: persistent/refractory GD, antithyroid drugs over 5 years with positive TRAb. The TCR library used RNA extracted from PBMCs. Sequencing used peripheral blood mononuclear cells (PBMCs), obtained when the disease was refractory, from a patient treated with antithyroid drugs. The receptors shown here come from a female donor with Graves disease.

This clonotype showed up many times. V gene TRBV28 combines with J gene TRBJ1-6; 8 bases match TRBD1. Germline V gives CDR1 MDHEN, CDR2 SYDVKM. The trim removed 0 bases at V and 5 bases at J, leaving 0 bases unmatched. The CDR3 sequence is 15 residues long. CDR3 coding DNA: TGTGCCAGCAGTTTATGGGACAGGGATAATTCACCCCTCCACTTT. Encoded protein: CASSLWDRDNSPLHF.

The chain combines TRBV20-1 with TRBJ1-1, with a tentative D call TRBD1 (5 bases). Germline values: CDR1 DFQATT, CDR2 SNEGSKA (reference sequence). Trimming removed 3 bases from V and 1 base from J, with 12 bases in between. The CDR3 covers 14 residues. The CDR3 protein is CSASRGRANTEAFF. The CDR3 DNA follows: TGCAGTGCTAGTAGGGGCAGGGCGAACACTGAAGCTTTCTTT.

This clonotype was observed a handful of times. This rearrangement joins TRBV20-1 to TRBJ2-2, with a tentative D call TRBD2 (6 bases). The germline gives CDR1 DFQATT, CDR2 SNEGSKA (reference sequence). The CDR3 contains 15 residues. The germline V and J ends were trimmed by 0 bases and 0 bases, with 8 bases remaining between them. The CDR3 coding sequence is TGCAGTGCTAGAGACCCGGGGGCGAACACCGGGGAGCTGTTTTTT. Translating gives CSARDPGANTGELFF.

This clonotype was detected many times. The rearrangement links TRBV20-1 to TRBJ2-5, with D hard to call. The V and J ends lost 4 bases and 5 bases respectively, with 14 bases between them. CDR3 size: 13 residues. CDR1 is DFQATT, CDR2 SNEGSKA, per germline (reference sequence). Here the CDR3 reads CSAKDWGKETQYF. In DNA, the CDR3 is TGCAGTGCTAAAGACTGGGGAAAGGAGACCCAGTACTTC.

In nucleotides, the CDR3 is TGTGCCAGCAGTGATAGGACTAGCGGGGGCGGGGAGCTGTTTTTT. Translating it yields CASSDRTSGGGELFF. The chain employs TRBV25-1 and TRBJ2-2; 13 positions agree with TRBD2. Germline trimming cut 3 bases from V and 7 bases from J; bases unmatched to any gene: 2. The CDR3 has 15 residues. CDR1 and CDR2 (germline): MGHDK, SYGVNS. Variable domain in full (rest from reference TRBV25-1 and TRBJ2-2): EADIYQTPRYLVIGTGKKITLECSQTMGHDKMYWYQQDPGMELHLIHYSYGVNSTEKGDLSSESTVSRIRTEHFPLTLESARPSHTSQYLCASSDRTSGGGELFFGEGSRLTVL.

The chain links TRBV7-9 to TRBJ2-3, with 9 bases that match TRBD1. The CDR3 sequence is 16 residues long. Germline assignment: CDR1 SEHNR and CDR2 FQNEAQ (reference sequence). The CDR3 reads CAEGGDRGTSTDTQYF. The CDR3 DNA reads TGTGCAGAAGGAGGAGACAGGGGGACCAGCACAGATACGCAGTATTTT.